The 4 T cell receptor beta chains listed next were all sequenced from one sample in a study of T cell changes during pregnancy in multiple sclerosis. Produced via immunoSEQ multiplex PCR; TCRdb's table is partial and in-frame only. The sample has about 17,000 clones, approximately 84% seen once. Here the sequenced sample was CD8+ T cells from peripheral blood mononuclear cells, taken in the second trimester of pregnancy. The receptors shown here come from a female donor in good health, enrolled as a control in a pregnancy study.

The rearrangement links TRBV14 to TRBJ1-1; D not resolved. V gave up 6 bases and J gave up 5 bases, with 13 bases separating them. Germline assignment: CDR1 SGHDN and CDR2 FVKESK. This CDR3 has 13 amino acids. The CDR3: CASRPEYWTEAFF. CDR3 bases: TGTGCCAGCAGACCCGAATACTGGACTGAAGCTTTCTTT.

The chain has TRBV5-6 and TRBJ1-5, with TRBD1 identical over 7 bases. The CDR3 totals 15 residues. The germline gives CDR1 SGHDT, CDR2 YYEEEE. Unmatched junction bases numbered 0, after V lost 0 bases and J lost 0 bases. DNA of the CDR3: TGTGCCAGCAGCTTGGGACAGGGTAGCAATCAGCCCCAGCATTTT. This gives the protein CASSLGQGSNQPQHF.

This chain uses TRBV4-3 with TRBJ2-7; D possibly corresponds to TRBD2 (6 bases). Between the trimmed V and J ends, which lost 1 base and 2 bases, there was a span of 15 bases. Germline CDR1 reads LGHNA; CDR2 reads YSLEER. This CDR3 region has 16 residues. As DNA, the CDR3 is TGCGCCAGCAGCCAAGCTAACTCGGGGGAGACCTACGAGCAGTACTTC. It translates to CASSQANSGETYEQYF.

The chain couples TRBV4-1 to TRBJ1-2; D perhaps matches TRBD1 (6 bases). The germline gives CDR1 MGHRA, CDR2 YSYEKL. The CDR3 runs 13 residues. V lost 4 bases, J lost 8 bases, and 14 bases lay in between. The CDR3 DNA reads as TGCGCCAGCAGCCTGAACAGGGTCGACGGCTACACCTTC. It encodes CASSLNRVDGYTF.